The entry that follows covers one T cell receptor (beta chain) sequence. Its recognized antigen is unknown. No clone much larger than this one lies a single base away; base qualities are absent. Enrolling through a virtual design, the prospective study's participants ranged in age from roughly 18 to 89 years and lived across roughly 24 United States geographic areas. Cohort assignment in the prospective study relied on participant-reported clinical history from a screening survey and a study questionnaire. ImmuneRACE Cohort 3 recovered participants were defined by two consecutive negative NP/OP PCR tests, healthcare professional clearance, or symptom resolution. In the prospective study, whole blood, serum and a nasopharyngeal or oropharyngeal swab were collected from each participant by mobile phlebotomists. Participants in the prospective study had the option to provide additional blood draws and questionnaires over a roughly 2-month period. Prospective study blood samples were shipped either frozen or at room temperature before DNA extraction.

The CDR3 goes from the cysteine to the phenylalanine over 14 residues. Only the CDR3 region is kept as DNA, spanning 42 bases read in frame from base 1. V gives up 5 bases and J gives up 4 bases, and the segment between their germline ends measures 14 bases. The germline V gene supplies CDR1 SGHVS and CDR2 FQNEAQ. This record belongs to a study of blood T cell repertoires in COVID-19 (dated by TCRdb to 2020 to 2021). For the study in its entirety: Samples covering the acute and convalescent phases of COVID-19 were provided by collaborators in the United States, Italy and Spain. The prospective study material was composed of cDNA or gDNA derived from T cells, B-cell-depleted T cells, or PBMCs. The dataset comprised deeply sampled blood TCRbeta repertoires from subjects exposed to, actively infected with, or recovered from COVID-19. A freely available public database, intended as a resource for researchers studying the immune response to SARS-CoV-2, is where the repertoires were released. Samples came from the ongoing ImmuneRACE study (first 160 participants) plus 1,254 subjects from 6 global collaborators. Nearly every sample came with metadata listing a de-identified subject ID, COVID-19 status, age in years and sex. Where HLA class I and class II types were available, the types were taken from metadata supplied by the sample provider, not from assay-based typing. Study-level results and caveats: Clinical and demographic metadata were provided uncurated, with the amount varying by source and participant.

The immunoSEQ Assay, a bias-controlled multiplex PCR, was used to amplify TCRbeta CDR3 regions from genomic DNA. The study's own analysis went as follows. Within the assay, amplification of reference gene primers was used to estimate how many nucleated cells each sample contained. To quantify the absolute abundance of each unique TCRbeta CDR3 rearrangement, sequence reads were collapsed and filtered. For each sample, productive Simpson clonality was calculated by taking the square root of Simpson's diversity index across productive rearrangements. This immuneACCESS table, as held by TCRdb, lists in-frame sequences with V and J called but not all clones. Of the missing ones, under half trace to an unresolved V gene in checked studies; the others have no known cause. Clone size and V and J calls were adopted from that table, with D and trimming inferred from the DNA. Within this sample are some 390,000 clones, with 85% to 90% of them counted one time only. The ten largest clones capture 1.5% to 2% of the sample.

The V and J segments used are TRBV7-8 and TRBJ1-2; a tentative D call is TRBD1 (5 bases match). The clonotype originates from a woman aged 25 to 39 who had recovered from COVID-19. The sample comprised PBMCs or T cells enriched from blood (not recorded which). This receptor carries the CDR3 CASSNQGPRYGYTF. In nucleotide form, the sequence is TGTGCCAGCAGCAATCAGGGCCCTCGCTATGGCTACACCTTC.